This T cell receptor (beta chain) derives from a study of blood T cell repertoires in COVID-19. Sequencing was performed with immunoSEQ multiplex PCR; in TCRdb, only in-frame clones are kept and a portion is missing. The sample includes about 78,000 clones, over 75% of them seen just once. From germline, CDR1 is SGHNT and CDR2 YYREEE (reference sequence). The CDR3 consists of 16 residues. V lost 8 bases, J lost 3 bases, and 12 bases stayed unmatched. The source of this sequence is a human donor in a cohort sampled during active COVID-19. The rearrangement links TRBV5-4 to TRBJ2-4, with 9 bases identical to TRBD1. Sample: peripheral blood. The CDR3 bases are TGTGCCAGTGCGACAGGGGGGTCCCAAGGCAAAAACATTCAGTACTTC. Its protein product is CASATGGSQGKNIQYF.